This record covers a single TCR beta chain. The CDR3 has 15 residues. V was pared by 1 base and J by 4 bases, with 12 bases between. CDR1 is SEHNR and CDR2 is FQNEAQ in the germline V gene (reference sequence). Assay used: immunoSEQ multiplex PCR; TCRdb lists only in-frame clones, some missing. There are more than 65,000 clones in the sample; around four fifths occur only once, and 5.9% lies in the top ten. This sample is drawn from a study of OX40 agonist ivuxolimab in advanced cancers. Turning to the study itself: Under the entry rules, prior anti-PD-1, anti-PD-L1 or anti-CTLA-4 therapy was allowed, and around 40% had some.

Systemic immunosuppression or autoimmune disease history was grounds to exclude patients. The starting material was CD4+ or CD8+ T cells sorted from blood, obtained in a trial of the OX40 agonist ivuxolimab. This chain joins TRBV7-9 and TRBJ2-3; D not certain. The source is an adult with an advanced solid tumor such as melanoma, head and neck, liver or kidney cancer. The CDR3 protein is CASSLGAAVADTQYF. Written as DNA, the CDR3 is TGTGCCAGCAGCTTAGGTGCGGCAGTTGCAGATACGCAGTATTTT.